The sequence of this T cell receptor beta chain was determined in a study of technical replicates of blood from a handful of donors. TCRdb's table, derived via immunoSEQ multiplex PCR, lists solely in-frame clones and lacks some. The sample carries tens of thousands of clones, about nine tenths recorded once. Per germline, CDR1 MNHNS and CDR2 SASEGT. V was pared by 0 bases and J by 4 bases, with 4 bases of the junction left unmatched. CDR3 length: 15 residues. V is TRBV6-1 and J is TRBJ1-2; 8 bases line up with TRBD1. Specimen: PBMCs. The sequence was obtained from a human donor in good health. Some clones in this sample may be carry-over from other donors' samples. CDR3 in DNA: TGTGCCAGCAGTGAAGCGGTAACAGGGGGCTATGGCTACACCTTC. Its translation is CASSEAVTGGYGYTF.